This T cell receptor (beta chain) was captured by sequencing in a study of blood T cell repertoires in COVID-19. Study-level information: From the United States, Italy and Spain came samples of acute and convalescent COVID-19. PBMCs, B-cell-depleted T cells, or T cells were the source of the cDNA or gDNA that made up the material.

Seattle enrolled patients during active infection and tracked them longitudinally. In the original workflow: Using reference gene primer amplification, nucleated cell counts were estimated. Repertoires were generated with immunoSEQ multiplex PCR, while TCRdb's copy carries only in-frame clones and drops some. The DNA was the basis for D and trimming; V, J and clone size are from that table. The profile shows about 150,000 clones, around 84% of them singletons. V lost 0 bases to trimming and J lost 5 bases; unmatched junction nucleotides: 5. The CDR3 has 16 residues. CDR1 and CDR2 from the germline V gene are SGHNT and YYREEE (reference sequence).

Material for sequencing was peripheral blood. The chain couples TRBV5-4 to TRBJ2-2; the match to TRBD2 covers 9 bases. The clonotype comes from a woman aged 55-70 years with COVID-19, enrolled during active disease. In nucleotides, the CDR3 is TGTGCCAGCAGCTTGGGGGCGGGAGGGCCGACCGGGGAGCTGTTTTTT. Translation gives CASSLGAGGPTGELFF.